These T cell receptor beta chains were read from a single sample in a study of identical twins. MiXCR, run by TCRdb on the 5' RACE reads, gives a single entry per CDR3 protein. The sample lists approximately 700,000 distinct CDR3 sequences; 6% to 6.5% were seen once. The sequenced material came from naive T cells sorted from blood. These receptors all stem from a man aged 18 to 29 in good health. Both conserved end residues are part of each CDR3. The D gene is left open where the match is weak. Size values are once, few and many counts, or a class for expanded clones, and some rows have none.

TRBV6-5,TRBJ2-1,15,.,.,CASSYAGPLYDEQFF,TGTGCCAGCAGTTACGCAGGCCCCCTTTACGATGAGCAGTTCTTC
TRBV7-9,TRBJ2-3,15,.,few,CASTLAPGSTDTQYF,TGTGCCAGCACATTGGCGCCCGGTAGCACAGATACGCAGTATTTT
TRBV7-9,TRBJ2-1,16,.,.,CASSLGLGSSYNEQFF,TGTGCCAGCAGCTTAGGGCTAGGGAGCTCCTACAATGAGCAGTTCTTC
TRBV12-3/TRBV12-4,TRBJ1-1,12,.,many,CASSFVFPEAFF,TGTGCCAGCAGTTTCGTCTTCCCTGAAGCTTTCTTT
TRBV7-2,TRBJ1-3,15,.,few,CASSAAGGYGNTIYF,TGTGCCAGCAGCGCCGCCGGGGGCTACGGAAACACCATATATTTT
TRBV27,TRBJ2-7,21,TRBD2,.,CASSLSGERLMRLAGLYEQYF,TGTGCCAGCAGTTTATCGGGGGAGCGGCTCATGCGACTAGCGGGTCTCTACGAGCAGTACTTC
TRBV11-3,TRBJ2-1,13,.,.,CASSRGTAGEQFF,TGTGCCAGCAGCAGGGGGACAGCGGGTGAGCAGTTCTTC
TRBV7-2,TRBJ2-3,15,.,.,CASSLAIRSSDTQYF,TGTGCCAGCAGCTTAGCCATCCGGAGCTCGGATACGCAGTATTTT
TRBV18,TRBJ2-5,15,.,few,CASSPPHLELETQYF,TGTGCCAGCTCACCCCCACACTTGGAGCTGGAGACCCAGTACTTC
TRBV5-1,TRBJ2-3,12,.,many,CASSGVTDTQYF,TGCGCCAGCAGCGGGGTGACAGATACGCAGTATTTT
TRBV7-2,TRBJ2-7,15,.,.,CASSLAVDTSYEQYF,TGTGCCAGCAGCTTAGCGGTAGACACCTCCTACGAGCAGTACTTC
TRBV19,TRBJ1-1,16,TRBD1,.,CASSIGQGALDTEAFF,TGTGCCAGTAGTATAGGACAGGGCGCTTTGGACACTGAAGCTTTCTTT
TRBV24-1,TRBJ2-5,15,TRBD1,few,CATSDWTGGRETQYF,TGTGCCACCAGTGATTGGACAGGGGGGCGGGAGACCCAGTACTTC
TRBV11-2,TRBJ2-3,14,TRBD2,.,CASSTIAGGRTQYF,TGTGCCAGCAGCACGATAGCGGGAGGCCGTACGCAGTATTTT
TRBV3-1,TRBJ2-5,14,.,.,CASSQTLVQETQYF,TGTGCCAGCAGCCAGACGCTAGTCCAAGAGACCCAGTACTTC
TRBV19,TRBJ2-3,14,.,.,CASSIDLNGDTQYF,TGTGCCAGTAGTATAGATCTCAATGGAGATACGCAGTATTTT
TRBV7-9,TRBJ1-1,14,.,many,CASSLADLNTEAFF,TGTGCCAGCAGCTTAGCTGACCTGAACACTGAAGCTTTCTTT
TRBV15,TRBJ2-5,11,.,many,CATSRGETQYF,TGTGCCACCAGCAGGGGGGAGACCCAGTACTTC
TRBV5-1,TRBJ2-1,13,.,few,CASSLAEGWEQFF,TGCGCCAGCAGCTTGGCCGAGGGTTGGGAGCAGTTCTTC
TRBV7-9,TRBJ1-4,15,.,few,CASSLEVRGGEKLFF,TGTGCCAGCAGCTTAGAGGTCCGGGGTGGTGAAAAACTGTTTTTT
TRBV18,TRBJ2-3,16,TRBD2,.,CASSPRSSGSTDTQYF,TGTGCCAGCTCACCTCGGTCTAGCGGGAGTACAGATACGCAGTATTTT
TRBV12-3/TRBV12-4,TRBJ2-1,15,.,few,CASSFEGRGVSEQFF,TGTGCCAGCAGTTTCGAGGGACGGGGTGTTTCGGAGCAGTTCTTC
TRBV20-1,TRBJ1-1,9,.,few,CSVLEEAFF,TGCAGTGTTCTCGAGGAAGCTTTCTTT
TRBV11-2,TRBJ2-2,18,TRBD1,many,CASSFISRGRVNTGELFF,TGTGCCAGCAGCTTTATCTCCAGGGGGCGAGTAAACACCGGGGAGCTGTTTTTT
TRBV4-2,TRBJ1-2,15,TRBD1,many,CASSQGDRDLYGYTF,TGTGCCAGCAGCCAAGGGGACAGGGACCTCTATGGCTACACCTTC